This T cell receptor beta chain is from a study of tumor-infiltrating lymphocytes in primary liver carcinoma. Looking at the study overall: Tumors, staged T1-T3 N0M0, spanned about 4 to 10 cm. Per sample, productive TCRbeta reads numbered roughly 3.5 to 8 million, similar across tissue types. Broader study findings: Blood fell significantly below tumors in its top-250-clone fraction (p = 0.039).

This CDR3 contains 15 residues. The germline V gene encodes CDR1 SGHRS and CDR2 YFSETQ. RNA and DNA were co-extracted from 20-30 mg of unsorted bulk tissue. For each tumor, five separate regions were sampled. Starting from around 500 ng of total RNA, TCR beta cDNA was produced with a primer in the constant region. Generation of the TCR beta libraries relied on three nested multiplex PCR rounds using slightly modified ARM-PCR. Both of the initial two PCR rounds ran for roughly 10 cycles and employed TRBV1-TRBV30 forward primers alongside a C-beta reverse primer. TCRdb called the multiplex PCR reads again in MiXCR, with one record for every CDR3 protein. The sample has 100,000 to 150,000 distinct CDR3 sequences, around 60% seen once. This clonotype was observed a handful of times. Antigen unknown. One junction end does not reproduce the germline sequence, and a read error may be involved.

This chain connects TRBV5-1 to TRBJ2-1, with D perhaps matching TRBD1 or TRBD2 (5 bases each). The receptor was isolated from a woman aged 60-75 years with primary liver carcinoma and hepatitis B virus infection. The specimen sequenced was liver tumor tissue from sampling region 1. Subset of the sample: tumor region T1, superior pole. For the CDR3, the DNA is TGCACCAGCAGCTTGTTGGGGGTCTCCTACAATGAGCAGTTCTTC. This sequence encodes CTSSLLGVSYNEQFF.